This T cell receptor beta chain is from a study of shared T cell receptors in the human thymus. This CDR3 has 16 amino acids. Germline trimming cut 3 bases from V and 8 bases from J; bases unmatched to any gene: 12. Germline loops: CDR1 SGDLS, CDR2 YYNGEE. Repertoires were generated with immunoSEQ multiplex PCR, while TCRdb's copy carries only in-frame clones and drops some. The sample lists hundreds of thousands of clones, 80% to 90% occurring once. These data are also associated with another study on human thymus T cells. In that study: The donors were infants in Finland with congenital heart defects, otherwise immunologically healthy. Thymic samples were excised during corrective heart operations. Blood and thymic repertoires both appeared biased in V and J gene usage. Related studies noted strongly shared thymic repertoires across unrelated people.

The TCR sequence derives from a girl under three years old with a congenital heart defect. The sample was thymocytes. The chain employs TRBV9 and TRBJ2-1; 9 bases agree with TRBD2. Written as DNA, the CDR3 is TGTGCCAGCAGCGCCATAGTCGGCGGGGGGGGCTATGAGCAGTTCTTC. This encodes CASSAIVGGGGYEQFF. Together with reference TRBV9 and TRBJ2-1, the CDR3 gives the full variable domain: DSGVTQTPKHLITATGQRVTLRCSPRSGDLSVYWYQQSLDQGLQFLIQYYNGEERAKGNILERFSAQQFPDLHSELNLSSLELGDSALYFCASSAIVGGGGYEQFFGPGTRLTVL.